These T cell receptor beta chains were read from a single sample in a study of T cell repertoires in cytomegalovirus infection. TCRdb redid the calling of the reads with MiXCR, one entry per CDR3 protein. This sample yields 200,000 to 300,000 distinct CDR3 sequences, of which roughly 10% are seen a single time; roughly 16% belongs to the top ten. Sequencing was done on a sample of PBMCs. The source is a human donor in good health (CMV status not recorded). Some clones in this sample may be carry-over from other donors' samples. Each CDR3 is given with its conserved first and last residue. The D gene is left open where the match is weak. Expanded clones get a size class; other rows say once, few or many, or leave the size out.

cdr3_aa cdr3_nt clone_size d_call j_call v_call
CSGFSGRATDTQYF TGCAGTGGATTTAGCGGGAGGGCCACAGATACGCAGTATTTT . TRBD2 TRBJ2-3 TRBV20-1
CASSVAMERPVEQYF TGTGCCAGCAGCGTAGCTATGGAGCGCCCTGTGGAGCAGTACTTC . . TRBJ2-7 TRBV9
CASIGQVFSEAFF TGTGCCAGCATCGGACAGGTGTTCTCTGAAGCTTTCTTT many TRBD1 TRBJ1-1 TRBV6-1
CASSLSGGATDTQYF TGTGCCAGCAGCTTAAGCGGGGGGGCCACAGATACGCAGTATTTT many TRBD2 TRBJ2-3 TRBV7-2
CASSQDSGTFRELFF TGTGCCAGCAGCCAAGATAGCGGGACCTTCCGGGAGCTGTTTTTT many TRBD2 TRBJ2-2 TRBV14
CASGGQGAAGELFF TGTGCCAGCGGCGGACAGGGGGCTGCCGGGGAGCTGTTTTTT . TRBD1 TRBJ2-2 TRBV7-9
CASSLRGQYTDTQYF TGTGCCAGCAGTTTAAGGGGACAGTACACAGATACGCAGTATTTT few TRBD1 TRBJ2-3 TRBV12-3/TRBV12-4
CSVVGAAEAFF TGCAGCGTGGTGGGTGCGGCTGAAGCTTTCTTT few . TRBJ1-1 TRBV29-1
CASSVEAEFTDTQYF TGTGCCAGCAGCGTAGAGGCGGAATTCACAGATACGCAGTATTTT many . TRBJ2-3 TRBV9
CASRRTGEAPQHF TGTGCCAGCAGGCGGACAGGGGAAGCGCCCCAGCATTTT . TRBD1 TRBJ1-5 TRBV6-2/TRBV6-3
CASSFGASGANVLTF TGTGCCAGCAGCTTCGGCGCCTCTGGGGCCAACGTCCTGACTTTC many . TRBJ2-6 TRBV7-6
CASSVDRGQEKLFF TGTGCCAGCAGCGTCGACAGGGGGCAGGAAAAACTGTTTTTT many TRBD1 TRBJ1-4 TRBV5-4
CASSGRRGYNTGELFF TGTGCCAGCAGCGGTCGTAGAGGGTATAACACCGGGGAGCTGTTTTTT many . TRBJ2-2 TRBV14
CASSYSEGTGANVLTF TGTGCCAGCAGTTACTCTGAGGGGACTGGGGCCAACGTCCTGACTTTC many . TRBJ2-6 TRBV6-2/TRBV6-3
CSVGGANTGELFF TGCAGCGTCGGGGGGGCGAACACCGGGGAGCTGTTTTTT few TRBD2 TRBJ2-2 TRBV29-1
CASSQRQGGFRALHF TGTGCCAGCAGCCAGAGACAGGGGGGGTTCCGAGCCCTCCACTTT . TRBD1 TRBJ1-6 TRBV7-8
CSADRNTEAFF TGCAGTGCTGACAGGAACACTGAAGCTTTCTTT . . TRBJ1-1 TRBV20-1
CASKKSGTDTQYF TGTGCCAGCAAAAAAAGCGGCACAGATACGCAGTATTTT few . TRBJ2-3 TRBV7-9
CASSLQPGGGGNQPQHF TGTGCCAGCAGCTTACAGCCCGGGGGGGGCGGCAATCAGCCCCAGCATTTT many . TRBJ1-5 TRBV7-2
CASRLGPNTGELFF TGTGCCAGCAGACTAGGGCCGAACACCGGGGAGCTGTTTTTT many . TRBJ2-2 TRBV12-3/TRBV12-4
CASSFWGNEQFF TGTGCCAGCAGCTTTTGGGGCAATGAGCAGTTCTTC many . TRBJ2-1 TRBV7-2
CASTTSGTSGREGDTQYF TGTGCCAGCACCACTTCCGGGACTAGCGGGAGGGAGGGAGATACGCAGTATTTT many TRBD2 TRBJ2-3 TRBV7-2
CASSWSGRANNEQFF TGCGCCAGCAGTTGGAGCGGGAGGGCCAACAATGAGCAGTTCTTC . TRBD2 TRBJ2-1 TRBV5-1
CASSLAEGARGYTF TGTGCCAGCAGCTTAGCGGAGGGGGCGCGTGGCTACACCTTC many TRBD1 TRBJ1-2 TRBV7-2
CASSPDEGVQYF TGTGCCAGCAGCCCTGACGAGGGGGTGCAGTACTTC many . TRBJ2-7 TRBV6-6
CAWRTKGSSFTEAFF TGTGCCTGGAGGACGAAGGGATCTTCCTTCACTGAAGCTTTCTTT many . TRBJ1-1 TRBV30
CSARDDRKQANEQFF TGCAGTGCTAGAGATGACAGAAAGCAGGCCAATGAGCAGTTCTTC few . TRBJ2-1 TRBV20-1
CASRRGRTSGNILYEQYF TGTGCCAGCAGGAGAGGAAGGACTAGCGGAAATATTCTGTACGAGCAGTACTTC few TRBD2 TRBJ2-7 TRBV2
CASREGGFEDTQYF TGTGCCAGCAGGGAGGGAGGGTTTGAAGATACGCAGTATTTT many TRBD2 TRBJ2-3 TRBV6-2/TRBV6-3
CASSLEGTGTLNTEAFF TGTGCCAGCAGCTTAGAAGGGACAGGTACCTTGAACACTGAAGCTTTCTTT many TRBD1 TRBJ1-1 TRBV7-2
CAIPEGQETQYF TGTGCCATCCCGGAGGGGCAAGAGACCCAGTACTTC few . TRBJ2-5 TRBV10-3
CSAPRTGGEKLFF TGCAGTGCTCCAAGGACAGGCGGTGAAAAACTGTTTTTT . TRBD1 TRBJ1-4 TRBV20-1
CASSPRKAGELFF TGTGCCAGCTCACCACGAAAGGCCGGGGAGCTGTTTTTT few . TRBJ2-2 TRBV18
CSSKGQAGLQETQYF TGCAGCTCTAAGGGCCAAGCGGGGCTTCAAGAGACCCAGTACTTC . TRBD2 TRBJ2-5 TRBV29-1
CASSLARDSSYEQYF TGTGCCAGCAGCTTAGCACGGGACAGTTCCTACGAGCAGTACTTC . TRBD1 TRBJ2-7 TRBV7-8
CASDARGRTGGTYEQYF TGTGCCAGCGACGCGAGAGGACGGACAGGGGGGACCTACGAGCAGTACTTC few TRBD1 TRBJ2-7 TRBV2
CASSLGTGSANEQFF TGTGCCAGTAGTCTAGGGACAGGGTCCGCCAATGAGCAGTTCTTC . TRBD1 TRBJ2-1 TRBV19
CASSLVGGGNIQYF TGTGCCAGCAGCTTAGTAGGCGGGGGAAACATTCAGTACTTC many TRBD2 TRBJ2-4 TRBV7-2
CASSSDRDTEQFF TGTGCCAGCAGCTCGGACAGGGACACTGAGCAGTTCTTC many TRBD1 TRBJ2-1 TRBV7-3
CASSEVQGSYEQYF TGTGCCAGCAGTGAAGTCCAGGGGAGCTACGAGCAGTACTTC few . TRBJ2-7 TRBV2
CASRKDFNSPLHF TGTGCCAGTCGAAAGGATTTTAATTCACCCCTCCACTTT . . TRBJ1-6 TRBV12-3/TRBV12-4
CASSPHGTSRISYNEQFF TGTGCCAGCAGTCCACACGGGACTAGTCGAATTTCTTACAATGAGCAGTTCTTC few TRBD2 TRBJ2-1 TRBV6-2/TRBV6-3
CASSLPRGANNEQFF TGTGCCAGCAGTTTACCGCGGGGGGCTAACAATGAGCAGTTCTTC . TRBD2 TRBJ2-1 TRBV28
CSASLLGSNEQFF TGCAGTGCTAGCTTGTTGGGGAGCAATGAGCAGTTCTTC few . TRBJ2-1 TRBV20-1
CASSLSLHDREETQYF TGTGCCAGCAGCTTATCCCTCCATGACAGGGAAGAGACCCAGTACTTC many TRBD1 TRBJ2-5 TRBV7-8
CASSLATQSSYNSPLHF TGTGCCAGCAGCTTAGCGACCCAGAGCTCCTATAATTCACCCCTCCACTTT many . TRBJ1-6 TRBV7-8
CASSLSSGSYEQYF TGTGCCAGCAGCCTGTCCAGCGGCTCCTACGAGCAGTACTTC many . TRBJ2-7 TRBV7-2
CAISEANSNQPQHF TGTGCCATCAGTGAGGCAAATAGCAATCAGCCCCAGCATTTT few . TRBJ1-5 TRBV10-3
CASSESTGAHWGTEAFF TGCGCCAGCAGTGAGTCGACAGGGGCCCACTGGGGCACTGAAGCTTTCTTT few TRBD1 TRBJ1-1 TRBV10-1
CASSPDRVQFF TGTGCCAGCAGCCCCGATAGGGTGCAGTTCTTC many . TRBJ2-1 TRBV7-8
CSAETSRDRGGYGYTF TGCAGTGCTGAGACGTCCCGGGACAGGGGGGGCTATGGCTACACCTTC . TRBD1 TRBJ1-2 TRBV20-1
CASSLVGSTNYGYTF TGTGCCAGCAGCTTAGTAGGCAGTACTAACTATGGCTACACCTTC many . TRBJ1-2 TRBV7-2